The rows below give T cell receptor beta chains drawn from one sample of a study of identical twins. Each CDR3 protein gets one entry after TCRdb re-called the 5' RACE reads with MiXCR. Altogether approximately 670,000 distinct CDR3 sequences are present, 5.5% to 6.5% being singletons, with the ten largest covering roughly 1.6%. Sequencing was done on a sample of naive T cells sorted from blood. The source of these receptors is a man aged 18 to 30 in good health. The CDR3 runs from the conserved cysteine through the conserved F or W. The D gene is left open where the match is weak. The size field is filled for only some rows; it gives once, few, many or a size class.

d_call	v_call	clone_size	j_call	cdr3_aa	cdr3_nt
NA	TRBV10-3	many	TRBJ2-7	CAISGGGDWEQYF	TGTGCCATCAGTGGCGGCGGGGACTGGGAGCAGTACTTC
TRBD2	TRBV5-1	many	TRBJ2-1	CASLAGSLNNEQFF	TGCGCCAGCTTAGCGGGAAGCCTTAACAATGAGCAGTTCTTC
NA	TRBV27	many	TRBJ2-3	CASSSSEGTDTQYF	TGTGCCAGCAGTTCATCGGAGGGCACAGATACGCAGTATTTT
NA	TRBV12-3/TRBV12-4	many	TRBJ1-4	CASSPTTTNEKLFF	TGTGCCAGCAGTCCCACAACAACTAATGAAAAACTGTTTTTT
NA	TRBV11-2	many	TRBJ1-2	CASSLRNYGYTF	TGTGCCAGCAGCTTAAGGAACTATGGCTACACCTTC
NA	TRBV2	NA	TRBJ2-5	CASTGFETQYF	TGTGCCAGCACAGGCTTTGAGACCCAGTACTTC
NA	TRBV20-1	many	TRBJ2-5	CSASHGPETQYF	TGCAGTGCTTCCCATGGGCCGGAGACCCAGTACTTC
NA	TRBV30	few	TRBJ2-1	CAWKGVNNVEQFF	TGTGCCTGGAAAGGTGTTAACAATGTGGAGCAGTTCTTC
TRBD1	TRBV30	NA	TRBJ2-7	CAWSVTTGVFGEQYF	TGTGCCTGGAGCGTAACGACAGGGGTCTTCGGCGAGCAGTACTTC
NA	TRBV6-2/TRBV6-3	NA	TRBJ2-3	CASSHTFGLETSDTQYF	TGTGCCAGCAGCCATACGTTCGGACTCGAAACTTCAGATACGCAGTATTTT
NA	TRBV15	NA	TRBJ1-4	CATSSLNSGGEKLFF	TGTGCCACCAGCAGCCTGAACTCTGGGGGTGAAAAACTGTTTTTT
TRBD2	TRBV20-1	many	TRBJ2-3	CSAKPIAGAGTDTQYF	TGCAGTGCAAAACCGATAGCGGGAGCTGGCACAGATACGCAGTATTTT
TRBD1	TRBV12-3/TRBV12-4	many	TRBJ1-4	CASSLARQGSEKLFF	TGTGCCAGCAGTTTAGCGAGACAGGGGTCCGAAAAACTGTTTTTT
NA	TRBV5-5	NA	TRBJ1-5	CASSSRESSNQPQHF	TGTGCCAGCAGCTCCAGGGAGTCAAGCAATCAGCCCCAGCATTTT
NA	TRBV27	NA	TRBJ2-1	CASSVSGLLYNEQFF	TGTGCCAGCAGTGTGTCAGGGCTCCTCTACAATGAGCAGTTCTTC
NA	TRBV6-5	many	TRBJ2-1	CASTRGNEQFF	TGTGCCAGCACCCGCGGCAATGAGCAGTTCTTC
NA	TRBV6-1	many	TRBJ1-4	CASSNRGGEKLFF	TGTGCCAGCAGTAATAGAGGGGGTGAAAAACTGTTTTTT
TRBD2	TRBV10-3	many	TRBJ2-1	CAIRTSGRHNEQFF	TGTGCCATACGGACTAGCGGGAGGCACAATGAGCAGTTCTTC
TRBD2	TRBV7-6	NA	TRBJ2-3	CASSLGTSGSRGDTQYF	TGTGCCAGCAGCCTTGGGACTAGCGGGAGTAGGGGAGATACGCAGTATTTT
NA	TRBV12-3/TRBV12-4	NA	TRBJ2-1	CASSSQGELSQFF	TGTGCCAGCAGTTCCCAGGGTGAACTTTCTCAGTTCTTC
TRBD2	TRBV10-3	many	TRBJ2-1	CAISEPPLVREVPEQFF	TGTGCCATCAGTGAGCCCCCCCTGGTGCGGGAGGTCCCTGAGCAGTTCTTC
TRBD1	TRBV7-9	NA	TRBJ2-1	CASSSGQVFHNEQFF	TGTGCCAGCAGCTCGGGACAGGTGTTCCACAATGAGCAGTTCTTC
TRBD1	TRBV7-9	many	TRBJ1-2	CASSLSNRGPSNYGYTF	TGTGCCAGCAGCTTGTCGAACAGGGGGCCCAGTAACTATGGCTACACCTTC
TRBD2	TRBV5-1	NA	TRBJ2-3	CASSPLAGVSDTQYF	TGCGCCAGCAGCCCCCTAGCGGGAGTATCAGATACGCAGTATTTT
NA	TRBV29-1	many	TRBJ2-1	CSVSEWANNNEQFF	TGCAGCGTTTCCGAGTGGGCAAACAACAATGAGCAGTTCTTC
TRBD1	TRBV11-2	NA	TRBJ2-1	CASSTPLRGQGSSYNEQFF	TGTGCCAGCAGCACCCCTCTTAGGGGACAGGGGAGCTCCTACAATGAGCAGTTCTTC
TRBD1	TRBV27	NA	TRBJ1-1	CASSMTGTGVTEAFF	TGTGCCAGCAGTATGACAGGGACTGGAGTCACTGAAGCTTTCTTT
NA	TRBV11-2	many	TRBJ1-4	CASSLGPTREKLFF	TGTGCCAGCAGCTTAGGTCCTACGCGGGAAAAACTGTTTTTT
TRBD2	TRBV11-3	few	TRBJ2-4	CASSLGFIEGLAGGSWAKNIQYF	TGTGCCAGCAGCTTAGGGTTTATTGAGGGACTAGCGGGAGGGAGCTGGGCCAAAAACATTCAGTACTTC
NA	TRBV29-1	many	TRBJ2-1	CNLTLETSIHNEQFF	TGCAACCTTACCCTAGAAACTAGCATCCACAATGAGCAGTTCTTC
TRBD2	TRBV29-1	few	TRBJ2-1	CSVVTRERSDEQFF	TGCAGCGTTGTTACGCGGGAGAGGAGCGATGAGCAGTTCTTC
NA	TRBV6-1	NA	TRBJ1-6	CASSETRDSYNSPLHF	TGTGCCAGCAGTGAAACAAGGGACTCCTATAATTCACCCCTCCACTTT
TRBD2	TRBV20-1	NA	TRBJ2-5	CSAHGVAGDQETQYF	TGCAGTGCCCACGGGGTAGCGGGAGACCAAGAGACCCAGTACTTC
TRBD2	TRBV20-1	many	TRBJ2-1	CSAVHASGQPYNEQFF	TGCAGCGCCGTGCACGCTAGCGGACAACCCTACAATGAGCAGTTCTTC
NA	TRBV20-1	NA	TRBJ2-5	CSDSKIRGQETQYF	TGCAGTGACTCAAAGATAAGGGGGCAAGAGACCCAGTACTTC
TRBD2	TRBV24-1	few	TRBJ2-3	CATSDLSLAGATDTQYF	TGTGCCACCAGTGATTTGTCACTAGCGGGAGCAACAGATACGCAGTATTTT
NA	TRBV7-9	few	TRBJ1-4	CASSVGGNAREEKLFF	TGTGCCAGCAGCGTTGGAGGAAATGCCCGGGAAGAAAAACTGTTTTTT
TRBD2	TRBV6-1	many	TRBJ2-3	CASSRLAGDTDTQYF	TGTGCCAGCAGTCGACTAGCGGGGGACACAGATACGCAGTATTTT
NA	TRBV2	NA	TRBJ2-1	CASTEGDNEQFF	TGTGCCAGCACGGAGGGGGACAATGAGCAGTTCTTC
TRBD2	TRBV4-2	many	TRBJ2-5	CASSPFWEGETQYF	TGTGCCAGCAGCCCTTTCTGGGAGGGAGAGACCCAGTACTTC
NA	TRBV7-2	many	TRBJ1-6	CASSLETPNSPLHF	TGTGCCAGCAGCTTAGAGACACCAAATTCACCCCTCCACTTT
NA	TRBV7-7	many	TRBJ2-2	CASRPGQNTGELFF	TGTGCCAGCAGGCCGGGACAGAACACCGGGGAGCTGTTTTTT
NA	TRBV6-2/TRBV6-3	few	TRBJ2-5	CASSPVDSGETQYF	TGTGCCAGCAGCCCTGTCGATTCGGGGGAGACCCAGTACTTC
NA	TRBV18	many	TRBJ2-5	CASSPRSETQYF	TGTGCCAGCAGCCCTAGGTCGGAGACCCAGTACTTC
NA	TRBV9	many	TRBJ2-2	CASTVDSLGAGELFF	TGTGCCAGCACCGTGGACAGTTTGGGGGCCGGGGAGCTGTTTTTT
NA	TRBV7-9	NA	TRBJ2-4	CASSHLASKNIQYF	TGTGCCAGCAGTCATCTAGCAAGTAAAAACATTCAGTACTTC